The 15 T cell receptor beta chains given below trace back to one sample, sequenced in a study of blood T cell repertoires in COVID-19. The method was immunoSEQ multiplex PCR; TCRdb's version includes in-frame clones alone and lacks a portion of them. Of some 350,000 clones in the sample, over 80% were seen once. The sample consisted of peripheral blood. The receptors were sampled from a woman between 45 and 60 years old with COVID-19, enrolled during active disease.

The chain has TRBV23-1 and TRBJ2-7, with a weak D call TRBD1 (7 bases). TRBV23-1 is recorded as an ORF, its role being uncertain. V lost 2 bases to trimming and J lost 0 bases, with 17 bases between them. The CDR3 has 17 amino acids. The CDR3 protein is CASSQTTAGGTSYEQYF. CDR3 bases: TGCGCCAGCAGTCAAACAACCGCAGGGGGGACCTCCTACGAGCAGTACTTC.

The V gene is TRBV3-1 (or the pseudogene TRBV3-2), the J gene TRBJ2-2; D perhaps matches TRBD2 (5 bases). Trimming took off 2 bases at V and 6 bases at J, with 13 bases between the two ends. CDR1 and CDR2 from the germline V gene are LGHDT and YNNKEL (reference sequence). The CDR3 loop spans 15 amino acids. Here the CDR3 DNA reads TGTGCCAGCAGCCAAACTAGGACCGTGTCCGGGGAGCTGTTTTTT. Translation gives CASSQTRTVSGELFF.

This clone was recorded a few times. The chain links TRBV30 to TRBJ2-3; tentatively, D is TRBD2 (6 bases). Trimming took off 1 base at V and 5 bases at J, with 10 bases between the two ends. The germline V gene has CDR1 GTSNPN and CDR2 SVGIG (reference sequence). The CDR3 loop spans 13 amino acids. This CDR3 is CAWSGPRGDTQYF. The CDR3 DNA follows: TGTGCCTGGAGTGGCCCGCGGGGAGATACGCAGTATTTT.

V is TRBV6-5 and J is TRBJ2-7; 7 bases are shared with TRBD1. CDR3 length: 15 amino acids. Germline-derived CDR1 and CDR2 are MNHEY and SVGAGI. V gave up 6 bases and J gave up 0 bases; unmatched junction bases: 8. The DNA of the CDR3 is TGTGCCAGCAGACCCACAGGGGCGAGCTCCTACGAGCAGTACTTC. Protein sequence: CASRPTGASSYEQYF.

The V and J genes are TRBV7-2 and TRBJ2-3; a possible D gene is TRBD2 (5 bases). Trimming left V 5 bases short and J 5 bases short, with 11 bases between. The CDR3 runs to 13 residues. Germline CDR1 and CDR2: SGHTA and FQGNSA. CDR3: CASSHPREDTQYF. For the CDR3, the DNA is TGTGCCAGCAGCCACCCCCGGGAAGATACGCAGTATTTT.

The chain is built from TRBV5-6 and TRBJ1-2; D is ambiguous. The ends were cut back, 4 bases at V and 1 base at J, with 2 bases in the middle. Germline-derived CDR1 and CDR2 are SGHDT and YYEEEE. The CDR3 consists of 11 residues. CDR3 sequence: CASSLNYGYTF. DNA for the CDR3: TGTGCCAGCAGCCTTAACTATGGCTACACCTTC.

CDR3 bases: TGCAGTGCTAGTCTGGGACAGAGCAATCAGCCCCAGCATTTT. It is translated as CSASLGQSNQPQHF. The gene calls are TRBV20-1 and TRBJ1-5, with 7 bases fitting TRBD1. CDR3 size: 14 residues. The ends lost 3 bases at V and 1 base at J; junction bases unmatched: 3. Germline lookup yields CDR1 DFQATT and CDR2 SNEGSKA (reference sequence).

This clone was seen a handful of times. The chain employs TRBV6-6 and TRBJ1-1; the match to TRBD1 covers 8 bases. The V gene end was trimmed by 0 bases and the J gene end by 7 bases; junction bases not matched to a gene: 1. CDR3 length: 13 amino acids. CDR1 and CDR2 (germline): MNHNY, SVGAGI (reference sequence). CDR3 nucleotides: TGTGCCAGCAGTTACTCCGGACAGGGTGAAGCTTTCTTT. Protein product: CASSYSGQGEAFF.

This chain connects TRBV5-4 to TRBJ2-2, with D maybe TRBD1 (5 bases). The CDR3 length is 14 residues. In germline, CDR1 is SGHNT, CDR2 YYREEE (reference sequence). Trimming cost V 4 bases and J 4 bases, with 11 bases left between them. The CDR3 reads CASSQGPATGELFF. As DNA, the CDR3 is TGTGCCAGCAGCCAGGGCCCGGCCACCGGGGAGCTGTTTTTT.

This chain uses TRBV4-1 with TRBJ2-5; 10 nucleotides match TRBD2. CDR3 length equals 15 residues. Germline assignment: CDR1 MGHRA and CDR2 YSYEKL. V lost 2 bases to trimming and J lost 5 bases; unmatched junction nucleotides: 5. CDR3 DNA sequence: TGCGCCAGCAGCCAACTAGCGGGAGCGCAGGAGACCCAGTACTTC. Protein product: CASSQLAGAQETQYF.

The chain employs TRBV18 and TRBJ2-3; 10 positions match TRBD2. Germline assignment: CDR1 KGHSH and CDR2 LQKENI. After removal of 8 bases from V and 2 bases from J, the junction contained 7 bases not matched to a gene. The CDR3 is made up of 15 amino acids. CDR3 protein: CASRTSGKSTDTQYF. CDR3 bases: TGTGCCAGCAGGACTAGCGGTAAATCCACAGATACGCAGTATTTT.

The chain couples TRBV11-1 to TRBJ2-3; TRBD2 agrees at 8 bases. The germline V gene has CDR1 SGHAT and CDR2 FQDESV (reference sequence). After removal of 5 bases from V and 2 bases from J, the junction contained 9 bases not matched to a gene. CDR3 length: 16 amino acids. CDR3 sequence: CASSPRRRGDTDTQYF. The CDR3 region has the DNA TGTGCCAGCAGCCCCCGTAGGCGGGGGGACACAGATACGCAGTATTTT.

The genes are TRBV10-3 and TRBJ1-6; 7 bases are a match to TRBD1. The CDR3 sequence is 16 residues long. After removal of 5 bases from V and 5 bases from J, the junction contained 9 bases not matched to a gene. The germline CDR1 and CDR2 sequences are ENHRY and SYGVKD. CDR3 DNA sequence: TGTGCCATCAGTCTACGTCCGGGACAGCATAATTCACCCCTCCACTTT. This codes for CAISLRPGQHNSPLHF.

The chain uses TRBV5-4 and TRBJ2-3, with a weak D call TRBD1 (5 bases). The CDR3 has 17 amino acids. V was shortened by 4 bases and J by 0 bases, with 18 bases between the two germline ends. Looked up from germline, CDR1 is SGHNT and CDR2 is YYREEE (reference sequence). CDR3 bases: TGTGCCAGCAGCCCACGTAGGACATTAACTAGCACAGATACGCAGTATTTT. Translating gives CASSPRRTLTSTDTQYF.

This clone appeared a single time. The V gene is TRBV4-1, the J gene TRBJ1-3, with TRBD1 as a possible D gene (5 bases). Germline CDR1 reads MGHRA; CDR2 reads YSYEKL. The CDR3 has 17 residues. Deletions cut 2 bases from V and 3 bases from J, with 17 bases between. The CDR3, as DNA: TGCGCCAGCAGCCAACGGTTCAGGGAGGCGTTTGGAAACACCATATATTTT. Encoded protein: CASSQRFREAFGNTIYF.